The clone carrying this TCR beta chain showed up just a few times. The antigen remains unidentified. Together with a sample-barcoded 5' primer, a J-beta primer mix was included in a second PCR lasting about 7 to 12 cycles. TCRdb processed the 5' RACE reads anew with MiXCR; each CDR3 protein has one entry. This sample has about 1.4 million distinct CDR3 sequences; approximately 60% occur once, and the top ten carry about 6.7%. The entry originates in a study of blood T cells in healthy people across ages. Broader study findings: Naive CD4+ cells and diversity were both higher in long-lived donors than in aged donors.

This CDR3 spans 16 amino acids. The V and J ends lost 8 bases and 0 bases, in that order; junction bases with no gene match: 7. This chain connects TRBV12-3 or TRBV12-4 to TRBJ2-6, with 7 bases lining up with TRBD1. Sequencing was performed on blood. This receptor was taken from a man aged 18 to 30 in good health. The CDR3 is CASSPRQGSGANVLTF. The CDR3 coding sequence is TGTGCCAGCTCCCCCCGACAGGGCTCTGGGGCCAACGTCCTGACTTTC.